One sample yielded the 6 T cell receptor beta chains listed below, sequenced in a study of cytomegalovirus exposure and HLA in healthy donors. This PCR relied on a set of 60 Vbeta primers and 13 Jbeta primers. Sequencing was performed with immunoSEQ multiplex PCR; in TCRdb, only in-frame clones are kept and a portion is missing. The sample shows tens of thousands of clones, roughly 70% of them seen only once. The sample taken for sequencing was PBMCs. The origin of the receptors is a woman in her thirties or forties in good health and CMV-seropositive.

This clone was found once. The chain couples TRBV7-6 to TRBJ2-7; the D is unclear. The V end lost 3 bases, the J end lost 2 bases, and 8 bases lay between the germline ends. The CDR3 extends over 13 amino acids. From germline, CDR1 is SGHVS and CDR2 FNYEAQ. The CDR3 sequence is CASSFSGPYEQYF. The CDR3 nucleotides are TGTGCCAGCAGCTTTTCAGGTCCCTACGAGCAGTACTTC.

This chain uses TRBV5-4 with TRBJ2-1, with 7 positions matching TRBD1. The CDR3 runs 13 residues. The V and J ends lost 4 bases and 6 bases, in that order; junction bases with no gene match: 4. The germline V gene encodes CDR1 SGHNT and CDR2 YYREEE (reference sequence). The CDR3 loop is CASSVNRGNEQFF. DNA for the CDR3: TGTGCCAGCAGCGTTAACAGGGGCAATGAGCAGTTCTTC.

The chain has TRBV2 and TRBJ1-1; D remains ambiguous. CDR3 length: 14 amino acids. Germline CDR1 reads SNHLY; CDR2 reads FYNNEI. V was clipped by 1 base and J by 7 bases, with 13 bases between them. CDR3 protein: CASSEGSLGNEAFF. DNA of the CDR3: TGTGCCAGCAGTGAAGGGTCCCTGGGCAATGAAGCTTTCTTT.

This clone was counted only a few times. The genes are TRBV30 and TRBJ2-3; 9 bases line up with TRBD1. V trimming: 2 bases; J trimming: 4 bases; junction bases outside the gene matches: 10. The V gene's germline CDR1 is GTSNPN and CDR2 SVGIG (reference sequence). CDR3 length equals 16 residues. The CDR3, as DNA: TGTGCCTGGAGTCGATCGGACAGGGGCTACTCAGATACGCAGTATTTT. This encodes CAWSRSDRGYSDTQYF.

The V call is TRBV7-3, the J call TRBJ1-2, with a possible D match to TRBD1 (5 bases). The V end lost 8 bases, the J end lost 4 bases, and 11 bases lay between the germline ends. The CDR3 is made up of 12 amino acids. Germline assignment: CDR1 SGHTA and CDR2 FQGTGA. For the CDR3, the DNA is TGTGCCAGCGGCAGGGATTCCTATGGCTACACCTTC. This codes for CASGRDSYGYTF.

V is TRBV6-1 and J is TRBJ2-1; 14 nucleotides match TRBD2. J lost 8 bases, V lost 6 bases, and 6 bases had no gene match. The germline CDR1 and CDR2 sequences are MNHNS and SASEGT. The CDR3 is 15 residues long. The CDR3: CASSETSGGADEQFF. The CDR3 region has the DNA TGTGCCAGCAGCGAGACTAGCGGGGGGGCGGATGAGCAGTTCTTC.